The 10 T cell receptor beta chains below come from one sample, sequenced in a study of blood T cell repertoires in COVID-19. Method: immunoSEQ multiplex PCR; TCRdb's copy keeps in-frame clones and lacks some. The sample holds approximately 67,000 clones, over 70% seen once. The sample consisted of peripheral blood. Receptors were obtained from a man aged 50 to 60 with active COVID-19.

CDR3: CASSVAGGQETQYF. The CDR3 DNA follows: TGCGCCAGCAGCGTAGCGGGAGGGCAAGAGACCCAGTACTTC. This sequence joins TRBV5-1 and TRBJ2-5; 11 bases match TRBD2. V gave up 4 bases and J gave up 2 bases; unmatched junction bases: 1. The CDR3 contains 14 residues. Looked up from germline, CDR1 is SGHRS and CDR2 is YFSETQ.

The chain uses TRBV5-1 and TRBJ1-2; 8 bases map to TRBD1. Germline CDR1 SGHRS, CDR2 YFSETQ. This CDR3 contains 12 residues. J was trimmed by 10 bases and V by 3 bases; bases with no gene match: 5. The CDR3 coding sequence is TGCGCCAGCAGCTGGGGGACAGGAGACTACACCTTC. Amino acid sequence: CASSWGTGDYTF.

The genes are TRBV6-5 and TRBJ2-7, with 8 bases that match TRBD2. Germline CDR1 MNHEY, CDR2 SVGAGI. The length of the CDR3 is 15 residues. Trimming at V came to 2 bases and at J to 2 bases, leaving 5 bases not matched to a gene. For the CDR3, the DNA is TGTGCCAGCAGTTACGCGCGGGGGGTCACCTACGAGCAGTACTTC. Amino acid sequence: CASSYARGVTYEQYF.

The chain joins TRBV24-1 to TRBJ1-2, with 9 bases that match TRBD1. V gave up 2 bases and J gave up 7 bases; unmatched junction bases: 7. There are 15 residues in the CDR3. In germline, CDR1 is KGHDR, CDR2 SFDVKD. As DNA, the CDR3 is TGTGCCACCAGTGATTCCCGGACAGGGGTTGGTGGCTACACCTTC. Its protein product is CATSDSRTGVGGYTF.

This CDR3 reads CASSPGGSGANVLTF. The CDR3, as DNA: TGCGCCAGCAGTCCGGGGGGCTCTGGGGCCAACGTCCTGACTTTC. The genes are TRBV5-1 and TRBJ2-6; 7 bases are a match to TRBD2. V was pared by 5 bases and J by 0 bases, with 2 bases of the junction left unmatched. This CDR3 comprises 15 residues. Germline CDR1 is SGHRS and CDR2 is YFSETQ.

The chain links TRBV18 to TRBJ2-5; unclear D gene. This CDR3 spans 12 amino acids. V was clipped by 6 bases and J by 2 bases, with 7 bases between them. Germline V CDR1 and CDR2: KGHSH, LQKENI. CDR3 sequence reads: CASSLEQETQYF. The DNA of the CDR3 is TGTGCCAGCTCCCTGGAGCAAGAGACCCAGTACTTC. Full variable domain (rest looked up from reference TRBV18 and TRBJ2-5): NAGVMQNPRHLVRRRGQEARLRCSPMKGHSHVYWYRQLPEEGLKFMVYLQKENIIDESGMPKERFSAEFPKEGPSILRIQQVVRGDSAAYFCASSLEQETQYFGPGTRLLVL.

The chain has TRBV19 and TRBJ2-2, with D possibly TRBD2 on 5 matching bases. Germline CDR1 is LNHDA and CDR2 is SQIVND (reference sequence). The CDR3 runs to 16 residues. The V and J ends lost 3 bases and 1 base respectively, with 12 bases between them. The CDR3 sequence: CASSIWERGNTGELFF. In DNA form, the CDR3 reads TGTGCCAGTAGTATCTGGGAACGGGGGAACACCGGGGAGCTGTTTTTT.

Here the CDR3 reads CASSHILTSGPFKNIQYF. CDR3 coding DNA: TGTGCCAGCAGCCACATTCTTACTAGCGGGCCATTCAAAAACATTCAGTACTTC. The chain is built from TRBV3-1 (or the pseudogene TRBV3-2) and TRBJ2-4, with 9 nucleotides matching TRBD2. The CDR3 covers 18 residues. Trimming cost V 3 bases and J 3 bases; bases outside gene matches: 12. The germline V gene encodes CDR1 LGHDT and CDR2 YNNKEL (reference sequence).

V gene TRBV4-3 combines with J gene TRBJ2-2, with TRBD2 matching over 10 bases. With 1 base clipped from V and 5 bases from J, the junction kept 13 bases outside the gene matches. CDR1 is LGHNA and CDR2 is YSLEER in the germline V gene. The CDR3 extends over 19 amino acids. Written as DNA, the CDR3 is TGCGCCAGCAGCCAAGGATTAGCGGGGGGCCTCGAAGGGACCGGGGAGCTGTTTTTT. Encoded protein: CASSQGLAGGLEGTGELFF.

A single count supports this clone. The rearrangement links TRBV7-2 to TRBJ1-1, with no clear D. Germline values: CDR1 SGHTA, CDR2 FQGNSA. Trimming left V 2 bases short and J 2 bases short, with 6 bases between. The CDR3 totals 13 residues. The CDR3 reads CASSLTANTEAFF. Here the CDR3 DNA reads TGTGCCAGCAGCTTAACAGCCAACACTGAAGCTTTCTTT.